This T cell receptor beta chain was captured in a study of shared clonotypes between healthy human individuals. Data came from immunoSEQ multiplex PCR; TCRdb stores just in-frame clones and leaves some out. The sample includes about 1.4 million clones, around 95% of them seen just once. This CDR3 spans 14 amino acids. Germline V gene sequence: CDR1 SGHDT, CDR2 YYEEEE. The junction had 1 base not matched to a gene; V was cut back by 3 bases and J by 2 bases. All donors qualified as healthy HIV-negative adults and had experienced no recent acute infections or vaccinations. This TCR came from a man aged 30-40 years in good health. The V gene is TRBV5-6, the J gene TRBJ1-1, with 10 bases aligning to TRBD1. Sequences were obtained from naive CD4+ T cells sorted from blood. Stated subset: CD45RA+ positively selected. Here the CDR3 DNA reads TGTGCCAGCAGCTGGGACAGGGGAAACACTGAAGCTTTCTTT. Its protein product is CASSWDRGNTEAFF.